This T cell receptor beta chain is drawn from a study of CD8+ T cells in alopecia areata. V lost 1 base, J lost 1 base, and 7 bases lay in between. Germline assignment: CDR1 MGHRA and CDR2 YSYEKL. The CDR3 covers 15 residues. Study results and caveats: Higher clonality was seen in lesional scalp than in normal scalp, especially in alopecia totalis/universalis. Under tofacitinib, fewer expanded CD8+ clones appeared among the top 100 scalp clones. Scalp and blood samples kept many expanded lesional clones throughout tofacitinib.

Documented treatment: oral pan-JAK inhibitor, 5-10 mg twice daily. Sorted out of PBMCs were CD4+ T cells and CD8+ T cells. A single count supports this clone. The target antigen is unknown. Reverse transcription of extracted RNA yielded cDNA, which provided the sequencing template. Libraries were prepared by immunoSEQ multiplex PCR; TCRdb keeps only in-frame clonotypes and omits some of them. Of 80,000 to 100,000 clones listed, roughly 45% are singletons. The rearrangement joins TRBV4-1 to TRBJ2-2; D is unclear. Sample: CD8+ T cells sorted from blood, taken at week 24, from a patient treated with tofacitinib. The source of this sequence is a human donor with alopecia areata. CDR3 amino acids: CASSQVNRNTGELFF. CDR3 sequence (DNA): TGCGCCAGCAGCCAAGTAAACAGGAACACCGGGGAGCTGTTTTTT.